This TCR beta chain was identified in a study of OX40 agonist ivuxolimab in advanced cancers. Study context: Earlier treatment with anti-PD-1, anti-PD-L1 or anti-CTLA-4 was permitted, and over 35% had received some. Findings and caveats of the study: Relative to CD4+, CD8+ T cells held more expanded clones on average.

Sequenced by immunoSEQ multiplex PCR; TCRdb stores in-frame clones only, minus some. This repertoire shows about 49,000 clones, 88% found once; its top ten account for approximately 0.97%. Note on this clone: The antigen remains undetermined.

The clonotype was recovered from an adult with an advanced solid tumor such as melanoma, head and neck, liver or kidney cancer. The specimen was CD4+ or CD8+ T cells sorted from blood, collected in a trial of the OX40 agonist ivuxolimab.

CDR3 DNA: TGTGCCAGCAGCTTATCGGAGATTGCAACTAATGAAAAACTGTTTTTT. This sequence encodes CASSLSEIATNEKLFF. This rearrangement joins TRBV7-9 to TRBJ1-4; D is ambiguous. V dropped 2 bases and J dropped 0 bases, with 10 bases sitting between them. The CDR3 consists of 16 residues. CDR1 SEHNR and CDR2 FQNEAQ come from the germline V gene (reference sequence).